Below, 25 T cell receptor beta chains from the same sample are listed, as sequenced in a study of blood T cell repertoires in COVID-19. The protocol was immunoSEQ multiplex PCR, while the TCRdb copy is restricted to in-frame clones and leaves out a portion. The sample gives about 21,000 clones, 85% of which show up once; around 67% is in the top ten. The sequencing input was peripheral blood. These receptors were collected from an elderly man with acute or convalescent COVID-19.

J is TRBJ1-3 and V is TRBV5-1; D gene uncertain. CDR3 length: 16 amino acids. Per germline, CDR1 SGHRS and CDR2 YFSETQ. V dropped 7 bases and J dropped 0 bases, with 17 bases sitting between them. In DNA, the CDR3 is TGCGCCAGCTCTGACATGTATGGTGCCTCTGGAAACACCATATATTTT. Translation gives CASSDMYGASGNTIYF.

V usage is TRBV28 and J usage is TRBJ2-4; 7 bases are shared with TRBD2. Trimming took 8 bases from V and 8 from J; bases not matched to a gene: 15. CDR3 length equals 15 residues. CDR1 is MDHEN and CDR2 is SYDVKM in the germline V gene. The CDR3 reads CASPPRAGDRDIQYF. CDR3 in DNA: TGTGCCAGCCCACCTAGGGCGGGGGATCGGGACATTCAGTACTTC. Full variable domain (missing parts from reference TRBV28 and TRBJ2-4): DVKVTQSSRYLVKRTGEKVFLECVQDMDHENMFWYRQDPGLGLRLIYFSYDVKMKEKGDIPEGYSVSREKKERFSLILESASTNQTSMYLCASPPRAGDRDIQYFGAGTRLSVL.

This sequence joins TRBV6-5 and TRBJ1-6; no definite D call. The CDR3 extends over 12 amino acids. Per germline, CDR1 MNHEY and CDR2 SVGAGI. Trimming pared 0 bases from V and 9 bases from J, leaving 3 bases between. The CDR3 DNA follows: TGTGCCAGCAGTTACTCGAGTTCACCCCTCCACTTT. Translated, it gives CASSYSSSPLHF.

This clone has more than one count but fewer than ten. V and J are TRBV6-2 or TRBV6-3 and TRBJ2-7; D remains ambiguous. The CDR3 runs to 11 residues. The V end lost 6 bases, the J end lost 3 bases, and 6 bases lay between the germline ends. CDR1 and CDR2 from the germline V gene are MNHEY and SVGEGT. The CDR3: CASSPLYEQYF. DNA of the CDR3: TGTGCCAGCAGCCCCCTCTACGAGCAGTACTTC.

The chain links TRBV7-2 to TRBJ2-5, with 15 bases fitting TRBD2. The CDR3 is 16 amino acids. Germline values: CDR1 SGHTA, CDR2 FQGNSA. Trimming removed 5 bases from V and 2 bases from J; junction bases left unmatched: 3. CDR3 sequence reads: CASSPGLAGGQETQYF. The DNA for the CDR3 is TGTGCCAGCAGCCCCGGACTAGCGGGGGGGCAAGAGACCCAGTACTTC. The entire variable domain, with the rest obtained from reference TRBV7-2 and TRBJ2-5, is as follows: GAGVSQSPSNKVTEKGKDVELRCDPISGHTALYWYRQSLGQGLEFLIYFQGNSAPDKSGLPSDRFSAERTGGSVSTLTIQRTQQEDSAVYLCASSPGLAGGQETQYFGPGTRLLVL.

This rearrangement joins TRBV11-2 to TRBJ2-1; 9 nucleotides align to TRBD2. The CDR3 sequence is 17 residues long. CDR1 and CDR2 from the germline V gene are SGHAT and FQNNGV. V trimming: 5 bases; J trimming: 4 bases; junction bases outside the gene matches: 12. The CDR3 is CASSLVGGSGGYNEQFF. The CDR3 nucleotides are TGTGCCAGCAGCCTGGTGGGGGGTAGCGGGGGATACAATGAGCAGTTCTTC.

The V gene is TRBV18, the J gene TRBJ2-5; D perhaps matches TRBD1 (6 bases). Germline CDR1 and CDR2: KGHSH and LQKENI. This CDR3 has 13 amino acids. Trimming took off 6 bases at V and 2 bases at J, with 10 bases between the two ends. This CDR3 is CASSGQLQETQYF. The CDR3 nucleotides are TGTGCCAGCTCCGGACAGTTACAAGAGACCCAGTACTTC.

The rearrangement uses TRBV9 and TRBJ2-5; no reliable D call. The V end was cut by 0 bases, the J end by 1 base, with 7 bases between. The CDR3 spans 14 residues. CDR1 and CDR2 from the germline V gene are SGDLS and YYNGEE. In nucleotides, the CDR3 is TGTGCCAGCAGCGTAGTATGGCCCCAAGAGACCCAGTACTTC. It encodes CASSVVWPQETQYF.

In DNA, the CDR3 is TGTGCCAGCGGGGGACAGGGGGCCTACAATGAGCAGTTCTTC. This translates into CASGGQGAYNEQFF. The V call is TRBV25-1, the J call TRBJ2-1; 11 bases align to TRBD1. With V trimmed by 8 bases and J by 2 bases, 2 bases remained unmatched. CDR1 MGHDK and CDR2 SYGVNS come from the germline V gene. The CDR3 runs to 14 residues.

The chain links TRBV19 to TRBJ1-2, with a tentative D call TRBD1 (6 bases). CDR3 length equals 13 residues. Germline V gives CDR1 LNHDA, CDR2 SQIVND (reference sequence). Trimming took off 7 bases at V and 4 bases at J, with 13 bases between the two ends. CDR3 in amino acids: CASKGGDGYGYTF. The CDR3 nucleotides read TGTGCCAGTAAGGGGGGGGACGGCTATGGCTACACCTTC.

V usage is TRBV3-1 (or the pseudogene TRBV3-2) and J usage is TRBJ1-2; 8 nucleotides line up with TRBD1. CDR1 is LGHDT, CDR2 YNNKEL, per germline (reference sequence). V shed 2 bases and J 5 bases; nucleotides not matched to a gene: 7. The CDR3 covers 15 residues. Here the CDR3 reads CASSQISQGVYGYTF. CDR3 DNA sequence: TGTGCCAGCAGCCAAATCTCACAGGGGGTTTATGGCTACACCTTC.

The chain couples TRBV5-6 to TRBJ1-6; possible D gene TRBD1, 5 bases. CDR3 length: 15 amino acids. Trimming cost V 0 bases and J 6 bases, with 10 bases left between them. CDR1 and CDR2 from the germline V gene are SGHDT and YYEEEE. This chain's CDR3 is CASSLGTRPNSPLHF. The CDR3 nucleotides read TGTGCCAGCAGCTTGGGGACAAGACCTAATTCACCCCTCCACTTT. The whole variable domain, remainder taken from reference TRBV5-6 and TRBJ1-6, is DAGVTQSPTHLIKTRGQQVTLRCSPKSGHDTVSWYQQALGQGPQFIFQYYEEEERQRGNFPDRFSGHQFPNYSSELNVNALLLGDSALYLCASSLGTRPNSPLHFGNGTRLTVT.

The chain links TRBV29-1 to TRBJ1-3; D might be TRBD1 (6 bases). This CDR3 region has 14 residues. CDR1 and CDR2 (germline): SQVTM, ANQGSEA. Trimming removed 6 bases from V and 0 bases from J, with 12 bases in between. Written as DNA, the CDR3 is TGCAGCGTCAGACAGGCCTTCTCTGGAAACACCATATATTTT. This encodes CSVRQAFSGNTIYF. Full variable domain (outside the CDR3, taken from reference TRBV29-1 and TRBJ1-3): SAVISQKPSRDICQRGTSLTIQCQVDSQVTMMFWYRQQPGQSLTLIATANQGSEATYESGFVIDKFPISRPNLTFSTLTVSNMSPEDSSIYLCSVRQAFSGNTIYFGEGSWLTVV.

The rearrangement joins TRBV7-9 to TRBJ1-1; TRBD1 is a possible D gene (6 bases). CDR3 length: 14 residues. The germline V gene encodes CDR1 SEHNR and CDR2 FQNEAQ (reference sequence). V lost 11 bases and J lost 0, with 16 bases in between. CDR3 sequence: CAASAGAMNTEAFF. The CDR3, as DNA: TGTGCCGCCTCGGCGGGGGCAATGAACACTGAAGCTTTCTTT.

The genes are TRBV4-1 and TRBJ2-7; D may be TRBD2 (5 bases). Germline CDR1 is MGHRA and CDR2 is YSYEKL. The V gene lost 5 bases and the J gene lost 6 bases, with 26 bases spanning the gap. The CDR3 runs 17 residues. As DNA, the CDR3 is TGCGCCAGCAGCGAAGGCGGAGGTTGGGGAAGGTCGATCGAGCAGTACTTC. As protein: CASSEGGGWGRSIEQYF.

The chain has TRBV27 and TRBJ1-1; a weak D match, TRBD1 (6 bases). Germline V gives CDR1 MNHEY, CDR2 SMNVEV (reference sequence). CDR3 length: 13 residues. V dropped 2 bases and J dropped 9 bases, with 13 bases sitting between them. CDR3 region: CASSLNRDRKAFF. CDR3 nucleotides: TGTGCCAGCAGTTTAAACAGGGATCGAAAAGCTTTCTTT.

The chain recombines TRBV5-1 with TRBJ1-2; TRBD1 agrees at 11 bases. Trimming took 5 bases from V and 0 from J; bases not matched to a gene: 3. CDR3 length: 15 amino acids. Looked up from germline, CDR1 is SGHRS and CDR2 is YFSETQ. CDR3 nucleotide sequence: TGCGCCAGCAGTATGGGACAGGGGGCTAACTATGGCTACACCTTC. It encodes CASSMGQGANYGYTF.

This clone was counted only a few times. V and J are TRBV11-2 and TRBJ1-5; 9 positions match TRBD1. CDR3 length: 15 amino acids. CDR1 and CDR2 (germline): SGHAT, FQNNGV. J lost 5 bases, V lost 5 bases, and 7 bases had no gene match. The DNA for the CDR3 is TGTGCCAGCAGCCAAAACAACAGGGGGCATCAGCCCCAGCATTTT. The encoded protein is CASSQNNRGHQPQHF.

The gene calls are TRBV7-9 and TRBJ1-1; D is unresolved. Between the trimmed V and J ends, which lost 7 bases and 1 base, there was a span of 13 bases. This CDR3 has 14 residues. In germline, CDR1 is SEHNR, CDR2 FQNEAQ (reference sequence). The CDR3 region is CASTPFLKNTEAFF. In DNA, the CDR3 is TGTGCCAGCACCCCGTTTCTAAAGAACACTGAAGCTTTCTTT. Full variable domain (outside the CDR3, taken from reference TRBV7-9 and TRBJ1-1): DTGVSQNPRHKITKRGQNVTFRCDPISEHNRLYWYRQTLGQGPEFLTYFQNEAQLEKSRLLSDRFSAERPKGSFSTLEIQRTEQGDSAMYLCASTPFLKNTEAFFGQGTRLTVV.

This clone was seen a single time. One end of the junction fails to match germline, which may point to a read error. CDR3 residues: CASSTRLAGGADMQYF. The CDR3 DNA sequence: TGTGCCAGCAGTACAAGACTAGCGGGGGGTGCAGATATGCAGTATTTT. The chain recombines TRBV27 with TRBJ2-3; 13 bases map to TRBD2. This CDR3 is built from 16 residues. The germline V gene encodes CDR1 MNHEY and CDR2 SMNVEV (reference sequence).

The V gene is TRBV7-9, the J gene TRBJ2-2, with D hard to call. This CDR3 has 13 residues. Germline values: CDR1 SEHNR, CDR2 FQNEAQ (reference sequence). V lost 5 bases and J lost 4, with 8 bases in between. The CDR3 DNA reads as TGTGCCAGCAGCCGGAGCCGCACCGGGGAGCTGTTTTTT. Protein sequence: CASSRSRTGELFF.

This chain uses TRBV28 with TRBJ2-7; 9 positions match TRBD1. After removal of 1 base from V and 1 base from J, the junction contained 5 bases not matched to a gene. The CDR3 loop spans 16 amino acids. Per germline, CDR1 MDHEN and CDR2 SYDVKM. CDR3 residues: CASSLFWTGVSYEQYF. Written as DNA, the CDR3 is TGTGCCAGCAGTTTATTTTGGACAGGGGTATCCTACGAGCAGTACTTC.

V gene TRBV11-2 combines with J gene TRBJ1-2; tentatively, D is TRBD1 (5 bases). The CDR3 covers 14 residues. Germline V gene sequence: CDR1 SGHAT, CDR2 FQNNGV. V was cut by 4 bases and J by 6 bases, with 15 bases left in between. DNA for the CDR3: TGTGCCAGCAGCTCCCCGGCGGGAGGGGATGGCTACACCTTC. Its protein is CASSSPAGGDGYTF.

CDR3 nucleotide sequence: TGCGCCAGCAGCCCCAGGGGGCCGGACTATGGCTACACCTTC. Its protein is CASSPRGPDYGYTF. The V gene is TRBV4-1, the J gene TRBJ1-2, with 8 bases matching TRBD1. The ends lost 4 bases at V and 3 bases at J; junction bases unmatched: 4. The CDR3 loop spans 14 amino acids. Germline CDR1 MGHRA, CDR2 YSYEKL.

Only one count was recorded for this clone. This chain links TRBV6-2 or TRBV6-3 with TRBJ2-5, with 13 positions matching TRBD2. CDR1 is MNHEY and CDR2 is SVGEGT in the germline V gene. J gave up 2 bases and V 5 bases, and 2 bases lay outside the gene matches. CDR3 length: 15 residues. CDR3 bases: TGTGCCAGCAGTAGGACTAGCGGGGGACAAGAGACCCAGTACTTC. Protein: CASSRTSGGQETQYF.